The rows below give T cell receptor beta chains drawn from one sample of a study of T cell repertoires in ileal Crohn's disease. The method was immunoSEQ multiplex PCR; TCRdb's version includes in-frame clones alone and lacks a portion of them. In the table there are approximately 4,200 clones, less than 85% of which are singletons. Sample: ileal tissue. All receptors come from an adult with Crohn's disease. Both conserved end residues are part of each CDR3. The D gene is left open where the match is weak. Rows give clone size only sometimes, using once, few, many, or a class for an expanded clone.

TRBJ1-3 | - | TRBD1 | TRBV4-2 | TGTGCCAGCAGCCAAGACCTGACAGGGGGCGCAGTAGGTGGAAACACCATATATTTT | CASSQDLTGGAVGGNTIYF
TRBJ1-6 | - | TRBD1 | TRBV7-8 | TGTGCCAGCAGCTCACAGGGGGGGAATTCACCCCTCCACTTT | CASSSQGGNSPLHF
TRBJ2-7 | - | - | TRBV23-1 | TGCGCCAGCAGCCGGACAGCCCTCTCCTACGAGCAGTACTTC | CASSRTALSYEQYF
TRBJ2-6 | few | - | TRBV28 | TGTGCCAGCACTAAGAGTTCTGGGGCCAACGTCCTGACTTTC | CASTKSSGANVLTF
TRBJ2-2 | - | - | TRBV25-1 | TGTGCCAGCAGTGAATGGCAGGGGGGAAAACCCGGGGAGCTGTTTTTT | CASSEWQGGKPGELFF
TRBJ1-4 | - | - | TRBV19 | TGTGCCAGTAGAGGTGAGAGAGGAGAAAAACTGTTTTTT | CASRGERGEKLFF
TRBJ2-7 | few | TRBD1 | TRBV5-1 | TGCGCCAGCAGCTTATCTCCGGGACAGGGGGCCTACGAGCAGTACTTC | CASSLSPGQGAYEQYF
TRBJ2-7 | - | TRBD1 | TRBV4-1 | TGCGCCAGCAGCCCCTTGGACAGGGAGACTCACGAGCAGTACTTC | CASSPLDRETHEQYF
TRBJ1-1 | - | TRBD1 | TRBV28 | TGTGCCAGCCTTCTCTCCGGACAGGGGAACACTGAAGCTTTCTTT | CASLLSGQGNTEAFF
TRBJ2-5 | - | TRBD1 | TRBV5-1 | TGCGCCAGCAGCCCTACAGGGGGCGCGAAAGAGACCCAGTACTTC | CASSPTGGAKETQYF
TRBJ2-7 | - | TRBD2 | TRBV5-1 | TGCGCCAGCAGCCCGGCCCAGCGGGGAAGTGAGCAGTACTTC | CASSPAQRGSEQYF
TRBJ2-7 | few | - | TRBV7-9 | TGTGCCAGCAGCTTAAATCCTAACGTCTACGAGCAGTACTTC | CASSLNPNVYEQYF